The clone carrying this T cell receptor beta chain was seen at least ten times. Its matching antigen is unknown. The CDR3 covers 14 residues. The V end lost 3 bases, the J end lost 0 bases, and 9 bases lay between the germline ends. Germline CDR1 is SNHLY and CDR2 is FYNNEI. Template switching created a universal primer site, and the cDNA included unique molecular identifiers. MiXCR was run by TCRdb on the 5' RACE reads, yielding one entry per CDR3 protein. This table holds around 1.7 million distinct CDR3 sequences, about 32% found once. This record comes from a study of identical twins. Study-wide findings and caveats: With monozygotic twins, out-of-frame TCR alpha sharing exceeded what models estimated. Donors were not followed over many years; analysis was cross-sectional. Insertion counts were lower in abundant cord blood beta clonotypes, a trend that memory repertoires did not show.

This sequence originates from a newborn girl in good health. V usage is TRBV2 and J usage is TRBJ2-7, with D uncertain. The sample was cord blood. The CDR3: CASSDPGYSYEQYF. In nucleotides, the CDR3 is TGTGCCAGCAGTGATCCCGGTTACTCCTACGAGCAGTACTTC. Full variable domain (rest looked up from reference TRBV2 and TRBJ2-7): EPEVTQTPSHQVTQMGQEVILRCVPISNHLYFYWYRQILGQKVEFLVSFYNNEISEKSEIFDDQFSVERPDGSNFTLKIRSTKLEDSAMYFCASSDPGYSYEQYFGPGTRLTVT.